A selection of T cell receptor beta chains follows, all from one sample in a study of T cell changes during pregnancy in multiple sclerosis. Clones were sequenced by immunoSEQ multiplex PCR, and TCRdb holds only the in-frame ones, with some missing. The sample has approximately 70,000 clones; 90% to 95% are singletons. Sequenced here: peripheral blood, sampled in the first trimester of pregnancy. The receptors come from a female donor in good health, enrolled as a control in a pregnancy study. Both conserved end residues are trimmed from each CDR3.

j_gene | v_gene | CDR3aa
TRBJ2-5 | TRBV2 | ASSGGLGFQETQY
TRBJ1-3 | TRBV7-8 | ASSLGTNSGNTIY
TRBJ1-1 | TRBV29-1 | SVEVGQGNTEAF
TRBJ1-5 | TRBV27 | ASSDRDSNQPQH
TRBJ2-5 | TRBV19 | ASSLAHIQETQY
TRBJ2-1 | TRBV5-4 | ASSRGQGGNEQF
TRBJ2-5 | TRBV2 | ASSGDSRGTQY
TRBJ1-5 | TRBV19 | ASSARDRGLYQPQH
TRBJ1-1 | TRBV27 | ASSLNGVDTEAF
TRBJ2-3 | TRBV21-1 | ASSIYGGVPDTQY
TRBJ2-1 | TRBV19 | ASMGTEYNEQF
TRBJ2-4 | TRBV14 | ASSQDMGLALAKNIQY
TRBJ2-2 | TRBV5-6 | ATKNPPGLAPGELF
TRBJ1-2 | TRBV5-5 | ASSLASGTGNYGYT
TRBJ1-1 | TRBV5-1 | ATQTGTQNTEAF
TRBJ2-3 | TRBV30 | AWSIRTEHIDTQY
TRBJ2-7 | TRBV28 | ASRTLPGEQY
TRBJ2-7 | TRBV15 | ATSREQGSYEQY
TRBJ1-1 | TRBV4-1 | ASSPPRRESSGEAF
TRBJ2-1 | TRBV25-1 | ASSESEGLAGVGQF
TRBJ2-4 | TRBV5-8 | ASTLSRDLRLAKNIQY
TRBJ2-4 | TRBV6-6 | ATRREGNIQY
TRBJ2-1 | TRBV25-1 | ASSEASGSSYNEQF
TRBJ2-5 | TRBV6-5 | ATFRGMSGGTQY
TRBJ2-4 | TRBV7-2 | ASSSWGRNAIQY
TRBJ2-3 | TRBV4-1 | ASSRSDSRTDTQY
TRBJ2-2 | TRBV10-3 | AIRTDRANGELF
TRBJ2-5 | TRBV6-1 | ASKERAQETQY
TRBJ1-1 | TRBV7-2 | ASSLQGNTEAF
TRBJ1-1 | TRBV7-9 | ASSLGYRGLNTEAF
TRBJ2-3 | TRBV9 | ASSAEAQGADTQY
TRBJ1-5 | TRBV15 | ATAADRGQPQH
TRBJ2-2 | TRBV10-3 | ATRTGATGELF
TRBJ1-1 | TRBV5-4 | ASSSPGQGNTEAF
TRBJ2-7 | TRBV15 | ATSREPRSSYEQY
TRBJ2-7 | TRBV2 | ASSLEGQTYEQY
TRBJ2-7 | TRBV18 | ASSLASGSGFEQY
TRBJ2-7 | TRBV19 | ASSISGAAHYEQY
TRBJ2-7 | TRBV5-1 | ASSSGRELGQY
TRBJ2-3 | TRBV27 | ASSLADTQY